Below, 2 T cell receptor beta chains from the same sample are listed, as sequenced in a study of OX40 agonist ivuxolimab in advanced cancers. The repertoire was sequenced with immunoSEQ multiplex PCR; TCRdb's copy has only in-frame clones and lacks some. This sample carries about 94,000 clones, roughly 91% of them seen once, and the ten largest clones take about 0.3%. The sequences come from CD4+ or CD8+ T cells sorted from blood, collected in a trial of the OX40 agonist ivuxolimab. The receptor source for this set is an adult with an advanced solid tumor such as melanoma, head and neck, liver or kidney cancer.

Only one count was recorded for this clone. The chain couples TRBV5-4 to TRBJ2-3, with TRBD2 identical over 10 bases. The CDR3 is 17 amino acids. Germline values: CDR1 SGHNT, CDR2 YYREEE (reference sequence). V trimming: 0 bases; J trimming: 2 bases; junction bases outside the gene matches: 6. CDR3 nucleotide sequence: TGTGCCAGCAGCTTGGGAGCGGGGGGGCCTCACACAGATACGCAGTATTTT. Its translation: CASSLGAGGPHTDTQYF.

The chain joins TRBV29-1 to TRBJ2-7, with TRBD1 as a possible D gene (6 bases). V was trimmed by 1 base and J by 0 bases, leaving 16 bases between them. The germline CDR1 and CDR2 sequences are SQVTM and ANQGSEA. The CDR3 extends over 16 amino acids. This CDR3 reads CSVEGALTGNSYEQYF. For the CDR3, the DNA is TGCAGCGTTGAAGGGGCCCTGACAGGAAACTCCTACGAGCAGTACTTC.